This T cell receptor beta chain was recovered during a study of T cell responses to AZD1222 COVID-19 vaccine. Study-level results: Across spike, vaccine-associated CD4 TCRs were found, dominant at 160-218 and 743-854.

Repertoires were generated with immunoSEQ multiplex PCR, while TCRdb's copy carries only in-frame clones and drops some. The data contain 120,000 to 150,000 clones, about 91% of them singletons. The germline V gene has CDR1 SGHAT and CDR2 FQNNGV. The CDR3 covers 15 residues. Trimming cost V 0 bases and J 7 bases, with 16 bases left between them. In its sample, this clone was seen a few times. The target antigen is unknown. Sequenced material: peripheral blood, taken on day 0 of AZD1222 vaccination. V and J are TRBV11-2 and TRBJ2-7; the D gene is possibly TRBD1 (5 bases). The clonotype comes from an adult in good health. The CDR3 DNA reads as TGTGCCAGCAGCTTAGAATTAACAGGTTTGAAAGAGCAGTACTTC. It is translated as CASSLELTGLKEQYF. The entire variable domain, with the rest obtained from reference TRBV11-2 and TRBJ2-7, is as follows: EAGVAQSPRYKIIEKRQSVAFWCNPISGHATLYWYQQILGQGPKLLIQFQNNGVVDDSQLPKDRFSAERLKGVDSTLKIQPAKLEDSAVYLCASSLELTGLKEQYFGPGTRLTVT.